The rows below give T cell receptor beta chains drawn from one sample of a study of spatial heterogeneity in lung cancer. TCRdb re-derived calls from the 5' RACE reads in MiXCR, one entry per CDR3 protein. The sample lists roughly 16,000 distinct CDR3 sequences, about a fifth seen once, with about a fifth in the top ten. This specimen was PBMCs, taken at surgery. The receptor source for this set is a female donor with early-stage non-small cell lung cancer. Each CDR3 is given with its conserved first and last residue. The order of the fields is V gene, J gene, D gene, clone size, CDR3 DNA, CDR3 protein. The D gene is left open where the match is weak. Size tells how often a clone was seen (once, few, many) or the class of an expanded clone, and some rows leave it out.

v_gene: TRBV12-3/TRBV12-4; j_gene: TRBJ1-4; d_gene: .; abundance: few; CDR3nt: TGTGCCAGCAGGAGGGATGAAAAACTGTTTTTT; CDR3aa: CASRRDEKLFF
v_gene: TRBV29-1; j_gene: TRBJ1-2; d_gene: .; abundance: many; CDR3nt: TGCAGCGTTAATCCCAGGGACTACAATGGCTACACCTTC; CDR3aa: CSVNPRDYNGYTF
v_gene: TRBV29-1; j_gene: TRBJ1-2; d_gene: .; abundance: medium-sized; CDR3nt: TGCAGCGTTGAAGAAGGATCCAGCGGCTACACCTTC; CDR3aa: CSVEEGSSGYTF
v_gene: TRBV11-2; j_gene: TRBJ2-3; d_gene: .; abundance: once; CDR3nt: TGTGCCAGCAGCTTAGATCGACATACGCAGTATTTT; CDR3aa: CASSLDRHTQYF
v_gene: TRBV30; j_gene: TRBJ1-1; d_gene: .; abundance: many; CDR3nt: TGTGCCTGGATGGGCAGGGGCGGACTGAACACTGAAGCTTTCTTT; CDR3aa: CAWMGRGGLNTEAFF
v_gene: TRBV6-1; j_gene: TRBJ1-1; d_gene: .; abundance: many; CDR3nt: TGTGCCAGCAGTGCGGGTTACGGGTCGGACACTGAAGCTTTCTTT; CDR3aa: CASSAGYGSDTEAFF
v_gene: TRBV7-9; j_gene: TRBJ2-3; d_gene: TRBD2; abundance: .; CDR3nt: TGTGCCAGCAGACCGGGACTAGCTACAGATACGCAGTATTTT; CDR3aa: CASRPGLATDTQYF
v_gene: TRBV28; j_gene: TRBJ1-5; d_gene: .; abundance: .; CDR3nt: TGTGCCAGCAGTTTTCTCCGGACCCACAATCAGCCCCAGCATTTT; CDR3aa: CASSFLRTHNQPQHF
v_gene: TRBV18; j_gene: TRBJ2-3; d_gene: .; abundance: .; CDR3nt: TGTGCCAGCTCACGTGTGTCGGCCTCAGATACGCAGTATTTT; CDR3aa: CASSRVSASDTQYF
v_gene: TRBV20-1; j_gene: TRBJ2-1; d_gene: TRBD2; abundance: .; CDR3nt: TGCAGTGCGCGGACTAGCGGGAGCTCCTACAATGAGCAGTTCTTC; CDR3aa: CSARTSGSSYNEQFF
v_gene: TRBV5-1; j_gene: TRBJ2-7; d_gene: .; abundance: once; CDR3nt: TGCGCCAGCCACGAACCAGGACGGACTTTAACCTACGAGCAGTACTTC; CDR3aa: CASHEPGRTLTYEQYF
v_gene: TRBV20-1; j_gene: TRBJ1-5; d_gene: .; abundance: many; CDR3nt: TGCAGTGCTAGCCCCAGGACCAATCAGCCCCAGCATTTT; CDR3aa: CSASPRTNQPQHF
v_gene: TRBV7-2; j_gene: TRBJ2-7; d_gene: TRBD2; abundance: many; CDR3nt: TGTGCCAGCAGCTATACGAGCGGGAAACCTTACGAGCAGTACTTC; CDR3aa: CASSYTSGKPYEQYF
v_gene: TRBV29-1; j_gene: TRBJ2-5; d_gene: .; abundance: many; CDR3nt: TGCAGCGTTATGTTTCCCGAAGAGACCCAGTACTTC; CDR3aa: CSVMFPEETQYF
v_gene: TRBV20-1; j_gene: TRBJ2-3; d_gene: TRBD2; abundance: few; CDR3nt: TGCAGTGCCCTCACCTTGACTAGCGGTAGCACAGATACGCAGTATTTT; CDR3aa: CSALTLTSGSTDTQYF
v_gene: TRBV3-1; j_gene: TRBJ1-2; d_gene: .; abundance: many; CDR3nt: TGTGCCAGCAGCCTGACCTCGGGGGGCCGTGGCTACACCTTC; CDR3aa: CASSLTSGGRGYTF
v_gene: TRBV10-3; j_gene: TRBJ2-7; d_gene: .; abundance: few; CDR3nt: TGTGCCATCAGTGGAGGGTCCATGGGCTCCTACGAGCAGTACTTC; CDR3aa: CAISGGSMGSYEQYF
v_gene: TRBV20-1; j_gene: TRBJ2-1; d_gene: .; abundance: many; CDR3nt: TGCAGTGCTAGCGGGAGTGACCGGTTGGAGCAGTTCTTC; CDR3aa: CSASGSDRLEQFF
v_gene: TRBV6-2/TRBV6-3; j_gene: TRBJ1-5; d_gene: TRBD1; abundance: .; CDR3nt: TGTGCCAGCAGTCCCGGGACAGGGAATAGCAATCAGCCCCAGCATTTT; CDR3aa: CASSPGTGNSNQPQHF
v_gene: TRBV4-3; j_gene: TRBJ1-2; d_gene: .; abundance: few; CDR3nt: TGCGCCAGCAGCCAAGTTAGGAGGGGCCTCCTGGCGTGCTATGGCTACACCTTC; CDR3aa: CASSQVRRGLLACYGYTF
v_gene: TRBV4-3; j_gene: TRBJ2-5; d_gene: .; abundance: many; CDR3nt: TGCGCCAGCAGCCAAGGTCTAAGGGGCGGAGGGGAGACCCAGTACTTC; CDR3aa: CASSQGLRGGGETQYF
v_gene: TRBV12-3/TRBV12-4; j_gene: TRBJ2-3; d_gene: TRBD2; abundance: .; CDR3nt: TGTGCCAGCAGTTTAAATCCGGGGGGTTTCACAGATACGCAGTATTTT; CDR3aa: CASSLNPGGFTDTQYF
v_gene: TRBV20-1; j_gene: TRBJ2-5; d_gene: .; abundance: many; CDR3nt: TGCAGTGCTAGAGAATACGAGACCCAGTACTTC; CDR3aa: CSAREYETQYF
v_gene: TRBV19; j_gene: TRBJ1-1; d_gene: .; abundance: medium-sized; CDR3nt: TGTGCCAGTAGTATCAACATGAACACTGAAGCTTTCTTT; CDR3aa: CASSINMNTEAFF
v_gene: TRBV20-1; j_gene: TRBJ1-3; d_gene: .; abundance: many; CDR3nt: TGCAGTGCTAGAGTGGACAGCTCTGGAAACACCATATATTTT; CDR3aa: CSARVDSSGNTIYF
v_gene: TRBV12-3/TRBV12-4; j_gene: TRBJ2-1; d_gene: .; abundance: .; CDR3nt: TGTGCCAGCAGCCCGACAGGCGTCCACAATGAGCAGTTCTTC; CDR3aa: CASSPTGVHNEQFF
v_gene: TRBV6-2/TRBV6-3; j_gene: TRBJ2-1; d_gene: .; abundance: medium-sized; CDR3nt: TGTGCCAGCAAGCCCCAAGGCAATGAGCAGTTCTTC; CDR3aa: CASKPQGNEQFF
v_gene: TRBV28; j_gene: TRBJ1-6; d_gene: .; abundance: many; CDR3nt: TGTGCCAGCAGACAGAGGTCACCCCTCCACTTT; CDR3aa: CASRQRSPLHF
v_gene: TRBV20-1; j_gene: TRBJ1-2; d_gene: TRBD1; abundance: few; CDR3nt: TGCAGTGCTAGGGGGACAGGGGGCGAAGGCTACACCTTC; CDR3aa: CSARGTGGEGYTF
v_gene: TRBV28; j_gene: TRBJ2-5; d_gene: .; abundance: many; CDR3nt: TGTGCCAGCAGTTTGCGGGGGACCCAGTACTTC; CDR3aa: CASSLRGTQYF
v_gene: TRBV29-1; j_gene: TRBJ1-1; d_gene: .; abundance: many; CDR3nt: TGCAGCGTCCTGTGGGAAGGTGAAGCTTTCTTT; CDR3aa: CSVLWEGEAFF
v_gene: TRBV29-1; j_gene: TRBJ2-1; d_gene: TRBD1; abundance: many; CDR3nt: TGCAGCGCAGGGACAGGGGAAGGGGGTGAGCAGTTCTTC; CDR3aa: CSAGTGEGGEQFF
v_gene: TRBV3-1; j_gene: TRBJ1-1; d_gene: .; abundance: medium-sized; CDR3nt: TGTGCCAGCAGCCAACGAGGGAACGAGAACACTGAAGCTTTCTTT; CDR3aa: CASSQRGNENTEAFF
v_gene: TRBV7-8; j_gene: TRBJ2-5; d_gene: TRBD1; abundance: .; CDR3nt: TGTGCCAGCAGCTCCCCGAAGGGACAGGGAGTGGAAGAGACCCAGTACTTC; CDR3aa: CASSSPKGQGVEETQYF
v_gene: TRBV28; j_gene: TRBJ2-7; d_gene: .; abundance: few; CDR3nt: TGTGCCAGCAGATCGGAGACACACTCCTATTACGAGCAGTACTTC; CDR3aa: CASRSETHSYYEQYF
v_gene: TRBV7-3; j_gene: TRBJ2-7; d_gene: .; abundance: .; CDR3nt: TGTGCCAGCAGCAGATCTCCGGGGGGCAGCTCCTACGAGCAGTACTTC; CDR3aa: CASSRSPGGSSYEQYF
v_gene: TRBV4-3; j_gene: TRBJ2-1; d_gene: TRBD2; abundance: many; CDR3nt: TGCGCCAGCAGCCAAGAACTAGCGGGATACGCAATGAGTTCGTACGGGCAGTTCTTC; CDR3aa: CASSQELAGYAMSSYGQFF
v_gene: TRBV29-1; j_gene: TRBJ2-5; d_gene: .; abundance: many; CDR3nt: TGCAGCGTTCTTGGCAGTTTCCAGACCCAGTACTTC; CDR3aa: CSVLGSFQTQYF
v_gene: TRBV30; j_gene: TRBJ2-1; d_gene: TRBD2; abundance: many; CDR3nt: TGTGCCTGTTTAGCGGGAGTGGCCCGGGGTGAGCAGTTCTTC; CDR3aa: CACLAGVARGEQFF
v_gene: TRBV6-2/TRBV6-3; j_gene: TRBJ2-7; d_gene: TRBD2; abundance: many; CDR3nt: TGTGCCAGCAATAGACTAGCGGGAGACTACGAGCAGTACTTC; CDR3aa: CASNRLAGDYEQYF
v_gene: TRBV18; j_gene: TRBJ2-2; d_gene: TRBD1; abundance: .; CDR3nt: TGTGCCAGCTCACCACCGCAGGGGGCGCTTATCACCGGGGAGCTGTTTTTT; CDR3aa: CASSPPQGALITGELFF
v_gene: TRBV21-1; j_gene: TRBJ2-2; d_gene: .; abundance: few; CDR3nt: TGTGCCAGCAGCAATAGGACAGGGAACACCGGGGAGCTGTTTTTT; CDR3aa: CASSNRTGNTGELFF
v_gene: TRBV6-6; j_gene: TRBJ2-7; d_gene: TRBD2; abundance: medium-sized; CDR3nt: TGTGCCAGCGGGACTAGCGGGAGTAGGTACGAGCAGTACTTC; CDR3aa: CASGTSGSRYEQYF
v_gene: TRBV7-9; j_gene: TRBJ2-3; d_gene: TRBD2; abundance: few; CDR3nt: TGTGCCAGCAGCTTATTGCGGGAGGGCACAGATACGCAGTATTTT; CDR3aa: CASSLLREGTDTQYF
v_gene: TRBV29-1; j_gene: TRBJ1-2; d_gene: .; abundance: many; CDR3nt: TGCAGCGTTGTGTGGCTTGCCCCCTTC; CDR3aa: CSVVWLAPF
v_gene: TRBV6-2/TRBV6-3; j_gene: TRBJ1-5; d_gene: .; abundance: many; CDR3nt: TGTGCCAGCAGTTACAAGGATAATCAGCCCCAGCATTTT; CDR3aa: CASSYKDNQPQHF
v_gene: TRBV29-1; j_gene: TRBJ2-1; d_gene: TRBD2; abundance: once; CDR3nt: TGCAGCGACTCGACTAGCGGGAGAGAAAATGAGCAGTTCTTC; CDR3aa: CSDSTSGRENEQFF
v_gene: TRBV4-2; j_gene: TRBJ2-3; d_gene: .; abundance: many; CDR3nt: TGTGCCAGCAGCCACGGACGGTTAACCACAGATACGCAGTATTTT; CDR3aa: CASSHGRLTTDTQYF
v_gene: TRBV24-1; j_gene: TRBJ2-1; d_gene: TRBD2; abundance: many; CDR3nt: TGTGCCACCAGTGGGTCTAGCGGGAGCGGGTACAATGAGCAGTTCTTC; CDR3aa: CATSGSSGSGYNEQFF
v_gene: TRBV6-6; j_gene: TRBJ2-3; d_gene: TRBD2; abundance: many; CDR3nt: TGTGCCAGCAGACGGACTAGCGGGACCGATACGCAGTATTTT; CDR3aa: CASRRTSGTDTQYF